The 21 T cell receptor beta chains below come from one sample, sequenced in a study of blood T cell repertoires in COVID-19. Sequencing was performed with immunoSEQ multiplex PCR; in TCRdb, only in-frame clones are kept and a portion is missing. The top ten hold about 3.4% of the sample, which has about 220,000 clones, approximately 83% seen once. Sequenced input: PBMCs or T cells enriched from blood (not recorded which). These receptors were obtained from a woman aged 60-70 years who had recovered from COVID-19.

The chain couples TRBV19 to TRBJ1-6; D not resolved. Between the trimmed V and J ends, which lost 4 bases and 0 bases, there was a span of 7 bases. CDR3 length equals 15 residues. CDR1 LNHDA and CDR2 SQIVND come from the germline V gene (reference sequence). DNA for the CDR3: TGTGCCAGTAGTACGACACCCTCCTATAATTCACCCCTCCACTTT. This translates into CASSTTPSYNSPLHF.

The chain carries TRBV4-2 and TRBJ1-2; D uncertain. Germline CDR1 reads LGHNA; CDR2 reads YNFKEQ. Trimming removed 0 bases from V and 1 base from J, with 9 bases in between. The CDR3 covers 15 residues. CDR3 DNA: TGTGCCAGCAGCCAAGAGGTCAGGAATAACTATGGCTACACCTTC. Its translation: CASSQEVRNNYGYTF.

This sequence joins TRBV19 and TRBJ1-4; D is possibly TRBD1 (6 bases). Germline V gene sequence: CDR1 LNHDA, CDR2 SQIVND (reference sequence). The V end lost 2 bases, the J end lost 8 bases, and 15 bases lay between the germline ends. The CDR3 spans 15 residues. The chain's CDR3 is CASSITQGLGEKLFF. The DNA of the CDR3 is TGTGCCAGTAGTATAACCCAGGGGCTAGGGGAAAAACTGTTTTTT.

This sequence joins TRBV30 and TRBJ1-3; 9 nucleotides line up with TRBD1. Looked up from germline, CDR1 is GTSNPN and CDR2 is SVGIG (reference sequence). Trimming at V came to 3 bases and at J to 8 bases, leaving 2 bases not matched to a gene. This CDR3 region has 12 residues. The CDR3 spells CAWRDRGDTIYF. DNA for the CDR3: TGTGCCTGGAGGGACAGGGGAGACACCATATATTTT. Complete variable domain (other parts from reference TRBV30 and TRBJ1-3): SQTIHQWPATLVQPVGSPLSLECTVEGTSNPNLYWYRQAAGRGLQLLFYSVGIGQISSEVPQNLSASRPQDRQFILSSKKLLLSDSGFYLCAWRDRGDTIYFGEGSWLTVV.

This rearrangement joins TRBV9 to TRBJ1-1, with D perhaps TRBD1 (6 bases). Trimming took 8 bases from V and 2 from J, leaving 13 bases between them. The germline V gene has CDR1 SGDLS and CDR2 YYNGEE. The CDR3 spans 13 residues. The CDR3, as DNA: TGTGCCAGTTCCGGGACACCTAACACTGAAGCTTTCTTT. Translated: CASSGTPNTEAFF.

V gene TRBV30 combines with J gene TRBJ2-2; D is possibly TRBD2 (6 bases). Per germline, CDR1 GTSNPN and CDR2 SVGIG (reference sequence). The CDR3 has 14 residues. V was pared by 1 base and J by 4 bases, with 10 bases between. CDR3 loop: CAWSARLVTGELFF. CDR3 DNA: TGTGCCTGGAGTGCACGACTAGTCACCGGGGAGCTGTTTTTT.

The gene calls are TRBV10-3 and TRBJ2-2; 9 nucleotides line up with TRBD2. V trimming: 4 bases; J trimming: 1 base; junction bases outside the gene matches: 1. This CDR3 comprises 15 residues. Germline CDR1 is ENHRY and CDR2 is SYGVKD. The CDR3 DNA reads TGTGCCATCAGTGGACTAGCGGAGAACACCGGGGAGCTGTTTTTT. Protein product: CAISGLAENTGELFF.

Written as DNA, the CDR3 is TGCGCCAGCAGCCGGGAGGAGGGGTCTCAGCCCCAGCATTTT. It is translated as CASSREEGSQPQHF. The rearrangement links TRBV5-1 to TRBJ1-5, with D possibly being TRBD1 (5 bases). With 4 bases removed from V and 6 bases from J, the gap between germline ends came to 14 bases. In germline, CDR1 is SGHRS, CDR2 YFSETQ. The CDR3 contains 14 residues.

CDR3 bases: TGTGCCAGTAGTGCGCCGTCCCAGGTGAACACTGAAGCTTTCTTT. Translation gives CASSAPSQVNTEAFF. The chain links TRBV19 to TRBJ1-1, with D unclear. V shed 5 bases and J shed 0 bases, with 13 bases lying between them. The germline V gene has CDR1 LNHDA and CDR2 SQIVND (reference sequence). This CDR3 has 15 amino acids.

CDR3 amino acids: CASSTGQEGNTIYF. The CDR3 bases are TGTGCCAGCAGCACGGGACAGGAGGGAAACACCATATATTTT. This rearrangement joins TRBV7-3 to TRBJ1-3, with TRBD1 matching over 8 bases. The trim removed 5 bases at V and 4 bases at J, leaving 4 bases unmatched. The CDR3 consists of 14 residues. Germline V gives CDR1 SGHTA, CDR2 FQGTGA. The complete variable domain, with remaining parts taken from reference TRBV7-3 and TRBJ1-3, reads GAGVSQTPSNKVTEKGKYVELRCDPISGHTALYWYRQSLGQGPEFLIYFQGTGAADDSGLPNDRFFAVRPEGSVSTLKIQRTERGDSAVYLCASSTGQEGNTIYFGEGSWLTVV.

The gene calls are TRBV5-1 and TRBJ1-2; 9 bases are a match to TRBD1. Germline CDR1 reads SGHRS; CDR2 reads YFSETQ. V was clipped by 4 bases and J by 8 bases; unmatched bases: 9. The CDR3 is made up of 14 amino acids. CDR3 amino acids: CASSPEQGARGYTF. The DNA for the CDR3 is TGCGCCAGCAGCCCCGAACAGGGGGCGCGGGGCTACACCTTC.

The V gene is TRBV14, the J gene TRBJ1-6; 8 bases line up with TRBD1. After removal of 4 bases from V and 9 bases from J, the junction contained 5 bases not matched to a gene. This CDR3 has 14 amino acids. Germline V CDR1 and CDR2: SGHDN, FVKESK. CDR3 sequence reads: CASSLGQGGSPLHF. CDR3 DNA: TGTGCCAGCAGCCTCGGACAGGGCGGTTCACCCCTCCACTTT.

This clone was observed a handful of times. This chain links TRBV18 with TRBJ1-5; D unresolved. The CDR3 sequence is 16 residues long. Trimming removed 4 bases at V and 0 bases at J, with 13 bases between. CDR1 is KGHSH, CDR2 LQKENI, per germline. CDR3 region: CASSLEGRPSNQPQHF. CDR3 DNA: TGTGCCAGCTCACTCGAAGGGAGACCTAGCAATCAGCCCCAGCATTTT.

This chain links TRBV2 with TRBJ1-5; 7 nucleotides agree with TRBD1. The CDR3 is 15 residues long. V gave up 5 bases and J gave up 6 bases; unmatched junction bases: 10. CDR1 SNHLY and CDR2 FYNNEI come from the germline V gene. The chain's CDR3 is CASSQNRGAGQPQHF. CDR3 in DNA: TGTGCCAGCAGTCAAAACAGGGGAGCGGGTCAGCCCCAGCATTTT. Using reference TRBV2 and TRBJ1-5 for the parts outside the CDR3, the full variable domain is EPEVTQTPSHQVTQMGQEVILRCVPISNHLYFYWYRQILGQKVEFLVSFYNNEISEKSEIFDDQFSVERPDGSNFTLKIRSTKLEDSAMYFCASSQNRGAGQPQHFGDGTRLSIL.

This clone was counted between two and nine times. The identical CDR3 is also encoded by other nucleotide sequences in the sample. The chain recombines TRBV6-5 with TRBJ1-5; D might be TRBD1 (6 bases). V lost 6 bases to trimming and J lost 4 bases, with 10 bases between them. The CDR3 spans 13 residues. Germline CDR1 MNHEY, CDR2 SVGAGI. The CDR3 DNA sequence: TGTGCCAGCAGAAAACAGGGAAATCAGCCCCAGCATTTT. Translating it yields CASRKQGNQPQHF.

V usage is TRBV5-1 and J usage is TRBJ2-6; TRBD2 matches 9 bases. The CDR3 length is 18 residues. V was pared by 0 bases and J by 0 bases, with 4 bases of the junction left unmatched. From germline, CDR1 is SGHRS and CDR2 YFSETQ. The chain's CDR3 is CASSLASGVSSGANVLTF. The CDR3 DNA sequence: TGCGCCAGCAGCTTGGCTAGCGGGGTGAGCTCTGGGGCCAACGTCCTGACTTTC.

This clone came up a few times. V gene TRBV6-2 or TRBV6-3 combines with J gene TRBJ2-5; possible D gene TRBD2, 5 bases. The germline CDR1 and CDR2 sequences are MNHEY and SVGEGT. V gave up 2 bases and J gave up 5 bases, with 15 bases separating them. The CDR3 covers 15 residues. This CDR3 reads CASSYAVGWRETQYF. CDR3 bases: TGTGCCAGCAGTTACGCCGTGGGTTGGAGGGAGACCCAGTACTTC.

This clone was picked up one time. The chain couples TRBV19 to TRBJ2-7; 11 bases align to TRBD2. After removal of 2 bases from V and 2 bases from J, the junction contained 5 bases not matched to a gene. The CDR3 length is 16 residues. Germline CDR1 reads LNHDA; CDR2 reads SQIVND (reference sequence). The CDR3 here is CASSITSGSGTYEQYF. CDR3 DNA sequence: TGTGCCAGTAGTATAACTAGCGGGAGTGGGACCTACGAGCAGTACTTC.

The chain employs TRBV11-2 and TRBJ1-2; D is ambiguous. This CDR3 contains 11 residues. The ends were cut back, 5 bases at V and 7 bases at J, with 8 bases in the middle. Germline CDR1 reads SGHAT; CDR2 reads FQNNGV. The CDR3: CASSRGGGYTF. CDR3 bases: TGTGCCAGCAGCCGAGGTGGTGGCTACACCTTC.

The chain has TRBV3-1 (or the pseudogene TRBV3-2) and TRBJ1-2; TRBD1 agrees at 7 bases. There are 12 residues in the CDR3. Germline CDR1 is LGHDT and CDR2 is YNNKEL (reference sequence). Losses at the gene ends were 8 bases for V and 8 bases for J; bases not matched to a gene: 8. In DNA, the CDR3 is TGTGCCAGCTCGGAGGGGGCGGTAGGCTACACCTTC. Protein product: CASSEGAVGYTF.

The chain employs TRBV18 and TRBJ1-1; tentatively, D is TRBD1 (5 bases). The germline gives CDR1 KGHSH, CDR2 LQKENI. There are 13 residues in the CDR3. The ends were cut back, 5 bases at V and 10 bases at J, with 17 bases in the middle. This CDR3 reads CASSTDRLGRAFF. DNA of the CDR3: TGTGCCAGCTCAACAGACCGCCTGGGGCGAGCTTTCTTT.